The 18 T cell receptor beta chains reported below all come from one sample, sequenced in a study of PD-1 blockade in classical Hodgkin lymphoma. Time point noted: cycle 4 day 1 (C4D1), after less than seven weeks of nivolumab. All trial patients relapsed after autologous stem cell transplantation. From thawed PBMCs, CD4+ T cells were purified using magnetic negative selection. TCRdb's table, derived via immunoSEQ multiplex PCR, lists solely in-frame clones and lacks some. This table holds tens of thousands of clones, approximately 67% found once. This specimen was CD4+ T cells from blood, taken before the fourth cycle of nivolumab. All receptors derive from a human donor with classical Hodgkin lymphoma.

This clone was counted once. The chain is built from TRBV9 and TRBJ1-1; D remains unclear. V was cut by 0 bases and J by 4 bases, with 13 bases left in between. Germline V gene sequence: CDR1 SGDLS, CDR2 YYNGEE. This CDR3 region has 15 residues. The CDR3, as DNA: TGTGCCAGCAGCGTAGCTGGCGTGGCATCCACTGAAGCTTTCTTT. Residues: CASSVAGVASTEAFF.

This clone has more than one count but fewer than ten. The V gene is TRBV2, the J gene TRBJ1-6; 8 bases fit TRBD1. The J segment lost 5 bases and the V segment lost 4 bases, leaving 13 bases of the junction unmatched. Germline values: CDR1 SNHLY, CDR2 FYNNEI. This CDR3 has 18 amino acids. The CDR3 reads CASSVLTGVQIHNSPLHF. In DNA, the CDR3 is TGTGCCAGCAGTGTGTTGACAGGGGTCCAAATTCATAATTCACCCCTCCACTTT.

This clone was detected a few times. The genes are TRBV7-9 and TRBJ1-5; a possible D gene is TRBD1 (6 bases). CDR1 and CDR2 (germline): SEHNR, FQNEAQ (reference sequence). The V end was cut by 0 bases, the J end by 6 bases, with 6 bases between. The CDR3 has 13 amino acids. CDR3 sequence reads: CASSLAGGQPQHF. In nucleotides, the CDR3 is TGTGCCAGCAGCTTAGCAGGGGGTCAGCCCCAGCATTTT.

In DNA form, the CDR3 reads TGTGCCAGTAGTGTCCCGGGACAGGGGGCGGGAGATACGCAGTATTTT. Its protein product is CASSVPGQGAGDTQYF. The V and J genes are TRBV19 and TRBJ2-3; TRBD1 matches 12 bases. CDR3 size: 16 residues. With 5 bases clipped from V and 5 bases from J, the junction kept 8 bases outside the gene matches. Per the germline V gene, CDR1 is LNHDA and CDR2 is SQIVND (reference sequence).

This clone was picked up one time. V is TRBV6-1 and J is TRBJ2-1; 11 nucleotides align to TRBD2. This CDR3 contains 14 residues. The V segment lost 8 bases and the J segment 10 bases; nucleotides outside the gene matches: 10. Germline CDR1 MNHNS, CDR2 SASEGT. CDR3 sequence: CASQAGTSGGEQFF. As DNA, the CDR3 is TGTGCCAGCCAAGCCGGGACTAGCGGAGGGGAGCAGTTCTTC.

V and J are TRBV5-4 and TRBJ2-5; a possible D gene is TRBD1 (6 bases). The CDR3 is made up of 16 amino acids. Germline CDR1 reads SGHNT; CDR2 reads YYREEE (reference sequence). The V end was cut by 4 bases, the J end by 2 bases, with 18 bases between. The CDR3 sequence is CASSLGPGTGQETQYF. CDR3 bases: TGTGCCAGCAGCCTAGGCCCCGGTACAGGGCAAGAGACCCAGTACTTC. Together with reference TRBV5-4 and TRBJ2-5, the CDR3 gives the full variable domain: ETGVTQSPTHLIKTRGQQVTLRCSSQSGHNTVSWYQQALGQGPQFIFQYYREEENGRGNFPPRFSGLQFPNYSSELNVNALELDDSALYLCASSLGPGTGQETQYFGPGTRLLVL.

The chain joins TRBV4-3 to TRBJ2-2, with D unclear. Trimming pared 0 bases from V and 11 bases from J, leaving 16 bases between. The CDR3 is 15 amino acids. Germline CDR1 LGHNA, CDR2 YSLEER. The CDR3 DNA is TGCGCCAGCAGCCAAGATCCTGCTGGCCGCCCCGAGCTGTTTTTT. This sequence encodes CASSQDPAGRPELFF.

The CDR3, as DNA: TGTGCCAGCAGCCAAAGAACTAGCGGGGGGACAGATACGCAGTATTTT. This gives the protein CASSQRTSGGTDTQYF. The chain is built from TRBV2 and TRBJ2-3; 12 bases map to TRBD2. Trimming took 6 bases from V and 3 from J; bases not matched to a gene: 7. The CDR3 sequence is 16 residues long. Germline assignment: CDR1 SNHLY and CDR2 FYNNEI.

Concerning this clone itself: Here the CDR3 omits its conserved ending phenylalanine or tryptophan, so a read error is the likely source. It is unclear where the CDR3 begins or ends on the DNA, so no DNA is shown, and the CDR3 is as TCRdb lists it. V usage is TRBV12-2 and J usage is TRBJ1-5; TRBD1 is taken as the D call from the table, unchecked against the DNA. TRBV12-2 is noted as a pseudogene. The CDR3 adds up to 15 amino acids, both ends counted. CDR3 protein: CASRSQGERNQPQHL.

CDR3 sequence (DNA): TGTGCCACCAGCAGAGGTATGGGACAGGGAAGCTCCTACGAGCAGTACTTC. Translated, it gives CATSRGMGQGSSYEQYF. This chain uses TRBV15 with TRBJ2-7, with 9 bases aligning to TRBD1. The ends lost 1 base at V and 0 bases at J; junction bases unmatched: 7. The CDR3 length is 17 residues. In germline, CDR1 is LNHNV, CDR2 YYDKDF (reference sequence).

The chain couples TRBV20-1 to TRBJ2-7; D is unresolved. V gave up 2 bases and J gave up 6 bases, with 2 bases separating them. The germline V gene has CDR1 DFQATT and CDR2 SNEGSKA (reference sequence). CDR3 size: 9 residues. This chain's CDR3 is CSARPEQYF. CDR3 DNA sequence: TGCAGTGCTAGACCCGAGCAGTACTTC.

This chain connects TRBV19 to TRBJ2-4, with D perhaps TRBD2 (6 bases). Germline CDR1 and CDR2: LNHDA and SQIVND (reference sequence). This CDR3 is 17 amino acids long. Trimming cost V 3 bases and J 2 bases, with 17 bases left between them. The CDR3 DNA follows: TGTGCCAGTAGTATGACGGGTGGGGGAGGATCCAAAAACATTCAGTACTTC. Residues: CASSMTGGGGSKNIQYF.

The chain couples TRBV29-1 to TRBJ2-3, with D perhaps being TRBD1 or TRBD2 (6 bases each). Germline lookup yields CDR1 SQVTM and CDR2 ANQGSEA. CDR3 length: 15 residues. V was clipped by 3 bases and J by 1 base, with 14 bases between them. CDR3 protein: CSVEVKGGGTDTQYF. In nucleotides, the CDR3 is TGCAGCGTTGAGGTGAAGGGGGGCGGCACAGATACGCAGTATTTT.

The V and J genes are TRBV7-2 and TRBJ2-7; weak D call: TRBD1 (5 bases). Germline-derived CDR1 and CDR2 are SGHTA and FQGNSA. This CDR3 comprises 14 residues. V lost 1 base and J 0 bases, leaving 7 bases between the germline ends. CDR3 residues: CASSLDRSSYEQYF. In nucleotides, the CDR3 is TGTGCCAGCAGCTTAGACAGGAGCTCCTACGAGCAGTACTTC. Based on the CDR3 plus reference TRBV7-2 and TRBJ2-7, the full variable domain is GAGVSQSPSNKVTEKGKDVELRCDPISGHTALYWYRQSLGQGLEFLIYFQGNSAPDKSGLPSDRFSAERTGGSVSTLTIQRTQQEDSAVYLCASSLDRSSYEQYFGPGTRLTVT.

The table lists this clone with a few counts. The rearrangement joins TRBV10-3 to TRBJ2-3, with D perhaps TRBD1 or TRBD2 (5 bases each). Per the germline V gene, CDR1 is ENHRY and CDR2 is SYGVKD. The V end lost 7 bases, the J end lost 5 bases, and 16 bases lay between the germline ends. CDR3 size: 14 residues. CDR3 DNA sequence: TGTGCCATCACGATGAGGGGAGTAGAAGATACGCAGTATTTT. The encoded protein is CAITMRGVEDTQYF.

This clone was counted only a few times. The chain has TRBV30 and TRBJ1-2; D is ambiguous. Germline V lookup: CDR1 GTSNPN, CDR2 SVGIG (reference sequence). V was pared by 4 bases and J by 2 bases, with 17 bases between. The CDR3 extends over 15 amino acids. The CDR3 sequence: CAWTANVLVNYGYTF. The CDR3 nucleotides are TGTGCCTGGACAGCTAATGTTCTTGTAAACTATGGCTACACCTTC.

The chain carries TRBV14 and TRBJ2-2; D not resolved. CDR1 SGHDN and CDR2 FVKESK come from the germline V gene. The ends were cut back, 2 bases at V and 1 base at J, with 8 bases in the middle. This CDR3 has 15 residues. The CDR3 DNA follows: TGTGCCAGCAGCCAATTTGTACTGAACACCGGGGAGCTGTTTTTT. Translation gives CASSQFVLNTGELFF.

Only a few counts were recorded for this clone. The V and J genes are TRBV7-2 and TRBJ1-2, with D possibly matching TRBD1 (5 bases). The CDR3 extends over 13 amino acids. Trimming left V 4 bases short and J 8 bases short, with 14 bases between. The germline gives CDR1 SGHTA, CDR2 FQGNSA. The CDR3 sequence is CASSYQGRKGYTF. CDR3 sequence (DNA): TGTGCCAGCAGCTACCAGGGACGAAAGGGCTACACCTTC.